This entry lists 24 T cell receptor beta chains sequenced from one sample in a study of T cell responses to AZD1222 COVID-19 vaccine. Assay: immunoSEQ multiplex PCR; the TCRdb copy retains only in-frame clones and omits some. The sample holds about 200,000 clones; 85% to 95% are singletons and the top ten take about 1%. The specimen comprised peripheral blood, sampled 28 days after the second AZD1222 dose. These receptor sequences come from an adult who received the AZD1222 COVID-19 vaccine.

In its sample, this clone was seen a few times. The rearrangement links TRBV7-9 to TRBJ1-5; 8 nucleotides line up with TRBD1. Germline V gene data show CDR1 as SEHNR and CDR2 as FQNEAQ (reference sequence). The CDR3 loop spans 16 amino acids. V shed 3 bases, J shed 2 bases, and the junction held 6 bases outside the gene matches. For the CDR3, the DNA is TGTGCCAGCAGCTTTGGGACAGGCAGTGGCAATCAGCCCCAGCATTTT. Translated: CASSFGTGSGNQPQHF.

Here the CDR3 DNA reads TGTGCCAGCAGCGACCGTGACAGGGCCCTAATCACAGATACGCAGTATTTT. As protein: CASSDRDRALITDTQYF. The V call is TRBV9, the J call TRBJ2-3; 7 bases align to TRBD1. The CDR3 runs 17 residues. Germline V CDR1 and CDR2: SGDLS, YYNGEE. Trimming took 3 bases from V and 2 from J; bases not matched to a gene: 12.

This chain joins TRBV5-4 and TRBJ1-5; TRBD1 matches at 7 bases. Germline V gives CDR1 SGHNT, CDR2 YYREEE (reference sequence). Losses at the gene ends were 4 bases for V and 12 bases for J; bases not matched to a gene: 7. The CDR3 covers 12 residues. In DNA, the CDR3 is TGTGCCAGCAGCCTCGACAGGGCCGACCAGCATTTT. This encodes CASSLDRADQHF.

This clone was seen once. The CDR3 coding sequence is TGTGCCAGCTCACCGAGCCGCGGGGGCGCAACTAATGAAAAACTGTTTTTT. Protein: CASSPSRGGATNEKLFF. The chain is built from TRBV18 and TRBJ1-4; tentative D call: TRBD1 (6 bases). Germline lookup yields CDR1 KGHSH and CDR2 LQKENI. The CDR3 contains 17 residues. The ends were cut back, 3 bases at V and 0 bases at J, with 14 bases in the middle.

The CDR3 protein is CAISLRSAGNTIYF. In DNA, the CDR3 is TGTGCCATCAGCCTCCGATCTGCTGGAAACACCATATATTTT. This chain joins TRBV10-3 and TRBJ1-3; D not certain. Trimming took 6 bases from V and 2 from J, leaving 11 bases between them. This CDR3 has 14 residues. Germline V gives CDR1 ENHRY, CDR2 SYGVKD.

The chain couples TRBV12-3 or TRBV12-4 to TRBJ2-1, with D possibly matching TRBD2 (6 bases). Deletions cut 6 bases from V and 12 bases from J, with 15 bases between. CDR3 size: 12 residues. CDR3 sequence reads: CASRQTSLGQFF. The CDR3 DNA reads TGTGCCAGCAGACAGACTAGTTTAGGGCAGTTCTTC.

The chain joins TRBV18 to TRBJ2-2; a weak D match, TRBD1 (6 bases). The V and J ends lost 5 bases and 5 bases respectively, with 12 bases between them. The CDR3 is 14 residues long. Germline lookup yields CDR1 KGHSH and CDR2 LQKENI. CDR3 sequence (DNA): TGTGCCAGCTCATCGGCAGGGGATACCGGGGAGCTGTTTTTT. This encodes CASSSAGDTGELFF.

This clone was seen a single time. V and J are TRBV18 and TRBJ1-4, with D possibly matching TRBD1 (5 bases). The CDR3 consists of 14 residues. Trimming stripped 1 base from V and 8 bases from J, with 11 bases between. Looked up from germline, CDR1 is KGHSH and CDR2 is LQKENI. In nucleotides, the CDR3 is TGTGCCAGCTCACCACAACGGAGGGACGAAAAACTGTTTTTT. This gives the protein CASSPQRRDEKLFF.

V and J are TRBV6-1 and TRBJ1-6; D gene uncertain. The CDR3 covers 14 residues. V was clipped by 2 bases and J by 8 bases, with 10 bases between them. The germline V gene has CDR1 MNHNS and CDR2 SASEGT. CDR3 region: CASSEMGDYSPLHF. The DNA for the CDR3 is TGTGCCAGCAGTGAAATGGGAGACTATTCACCCCTCCACTTT.

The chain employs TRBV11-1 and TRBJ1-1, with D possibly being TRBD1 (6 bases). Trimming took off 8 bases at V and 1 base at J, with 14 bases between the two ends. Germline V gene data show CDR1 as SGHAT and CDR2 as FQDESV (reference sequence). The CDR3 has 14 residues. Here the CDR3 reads CASHRSGANTEAFF. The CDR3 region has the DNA TGTGCCAGCCACCGGTCGGGGGCGAACACTGAAGCTTTCTTT.

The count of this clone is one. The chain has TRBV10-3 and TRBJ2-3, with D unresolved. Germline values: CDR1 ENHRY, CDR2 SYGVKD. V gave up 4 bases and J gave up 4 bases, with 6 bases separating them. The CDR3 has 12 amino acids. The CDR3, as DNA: TGTGCCATCAGTGGGACGTCAGATACGCAGTATTTT. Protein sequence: CAISGTSDTQYF.

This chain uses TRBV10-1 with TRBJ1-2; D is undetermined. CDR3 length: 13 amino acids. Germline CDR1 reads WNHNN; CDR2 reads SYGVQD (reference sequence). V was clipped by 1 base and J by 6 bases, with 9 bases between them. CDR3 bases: TGCGCCAGCAGTGAGTTTCGGAGGGATGGCTACACCTTC. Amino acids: CASSEFRRDGYTF.

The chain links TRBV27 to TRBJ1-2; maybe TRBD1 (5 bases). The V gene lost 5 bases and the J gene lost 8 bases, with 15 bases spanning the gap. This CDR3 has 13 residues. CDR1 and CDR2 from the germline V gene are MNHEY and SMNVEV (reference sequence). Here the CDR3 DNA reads TGTGCCAGCAGTATTGGGGCAGCAGGAGGCTACACCTTC. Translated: CASSIGAAGGYTF.

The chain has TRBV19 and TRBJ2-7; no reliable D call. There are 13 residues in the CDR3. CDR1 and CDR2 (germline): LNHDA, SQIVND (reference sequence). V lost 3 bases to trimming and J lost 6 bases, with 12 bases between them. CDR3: CASSMYGGAEQYF. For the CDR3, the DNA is TGTGCCAGTAGTATGTATGGCGGAGCCGAGCAGTACTTC.

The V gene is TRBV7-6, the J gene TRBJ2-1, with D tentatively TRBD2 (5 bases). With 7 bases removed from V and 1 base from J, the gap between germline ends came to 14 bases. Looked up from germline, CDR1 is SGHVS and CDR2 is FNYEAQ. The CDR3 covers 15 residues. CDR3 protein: CASTPAEGSYNEQFF. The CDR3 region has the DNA TGTGCCAGCACCCCGGCCGAGGGTTCCTACAATGAGCAGTTCTTC.

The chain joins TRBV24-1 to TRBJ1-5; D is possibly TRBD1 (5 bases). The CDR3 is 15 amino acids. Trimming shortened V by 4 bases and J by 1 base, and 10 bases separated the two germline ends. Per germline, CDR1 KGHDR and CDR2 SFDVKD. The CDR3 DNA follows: TGTGCCACCAGTGACCGGGGGGGGAGCAATCAGCCCCAGCATTTT. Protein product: CATSDRGGSNQPQHF.

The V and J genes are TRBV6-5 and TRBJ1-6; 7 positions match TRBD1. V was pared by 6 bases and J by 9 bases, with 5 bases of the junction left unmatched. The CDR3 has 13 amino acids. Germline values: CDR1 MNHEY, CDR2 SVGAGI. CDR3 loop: CASSDRVASPLHF. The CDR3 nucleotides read TGTGCCAGCAGCGACAGGGTCGCTTCACCCCTCCACTTT.

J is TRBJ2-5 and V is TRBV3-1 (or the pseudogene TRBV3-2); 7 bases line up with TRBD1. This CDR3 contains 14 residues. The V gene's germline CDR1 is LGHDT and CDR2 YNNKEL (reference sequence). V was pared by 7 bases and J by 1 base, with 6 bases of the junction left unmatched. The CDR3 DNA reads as TGTGCCAGCACGAGGGGGCCCCCCCAAGAGACCCAGTACTTC. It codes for CASTRGPPQETQYF.

CDR3 region: CASSQGTSEHQPQHF. CDR3 in DNA: TGTGCCAGCAGCCAAGGGACGAGTGAACATCAGCCCCAGCATTTT. The V and J genes are TRBV3-1 (or the pseudogene TRBV3-2) and TRBJ1-5; D gene ambiguous. CDR1 is LGHDT and CDR2 is YNNKEL in the germline V gene (reference sequence). Trimming removed 1 base at V and 5 bases at J, with 12 bases between. The CDR3 has 15 residues.

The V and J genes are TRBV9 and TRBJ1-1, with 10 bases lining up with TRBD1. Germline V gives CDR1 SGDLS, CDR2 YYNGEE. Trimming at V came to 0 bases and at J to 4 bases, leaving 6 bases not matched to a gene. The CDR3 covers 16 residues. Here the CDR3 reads CASSVVKDRGGTEAFF. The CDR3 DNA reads TGTGCCAGCAGCGTAGTGAAGGACAGGGGGGGCACTGAAGCTTTCTTT.

Here the CDR3 DNA reads TGTGCCAGCAGCGCTCGAGGGACTAAGACTGAAGCTTTCTTT. Translation: CASSARGTKTEAFF. V is TRBV9 and J is TRBJ1-1, with a tentative D call TRBD1 (5 bases). V lost 3 bases, J lost 5 bases, and 14 bases lay in between. Germline lookup yields CDR1 SGDLS and CDR2 YYNGEE. This CDR3 comprises 14 residues.

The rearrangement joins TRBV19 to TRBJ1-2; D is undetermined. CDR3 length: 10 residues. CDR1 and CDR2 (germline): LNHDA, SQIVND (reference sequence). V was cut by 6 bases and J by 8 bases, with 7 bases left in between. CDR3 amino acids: CASSPRGYTF. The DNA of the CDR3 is TGTGCCAGTAGCCCCAGGGGCTACACCTTC.

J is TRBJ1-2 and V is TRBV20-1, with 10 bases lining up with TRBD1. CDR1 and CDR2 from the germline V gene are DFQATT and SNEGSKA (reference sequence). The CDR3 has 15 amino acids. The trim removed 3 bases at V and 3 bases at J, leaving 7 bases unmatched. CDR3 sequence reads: CSASSGTGADYGYTF. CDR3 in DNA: TGCAGTGCTAGTTCCGGGACAGGGGCCGACTATGGCTACACCTTC.

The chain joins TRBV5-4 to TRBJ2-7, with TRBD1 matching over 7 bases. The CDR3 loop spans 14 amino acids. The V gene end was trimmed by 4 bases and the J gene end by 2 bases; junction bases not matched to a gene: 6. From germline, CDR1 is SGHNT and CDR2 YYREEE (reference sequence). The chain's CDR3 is CASSAKQGAYEQYF. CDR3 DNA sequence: TGTGCCAGCAGCGCAAAGCAGGGGGCCTACGAGCAGTACTTC.